This entry lists 20 T cell receptor beta chains sequenced from one sample in a study of identical twins. TCRdb recomputed calls from the 5' RACE reads with MiXCR, one row per CDR3 protein. The sample holds around 1.7 million distinct CDR3 sequences, less than 35% seen once. Sequenced input: cord blood. These receptors all come from a newborn girl in good health.

The chain joins TRBV12-5 to TRBJ2-1; D is ambiguous. The CDR3 spans 11 residues. Trimming took off 0 bases at V and 10 bases at J, with 4 bases between the two ends. The germline V gene encodes CDR1 LGHNT and CDR2 FRNRAP. Written as DNA, the CDR3 is TGTGCTAGTGGTTTGGTACGAGAGCAGTTCTTC. This gives the protein CASGLVREQFF.

This chain links TRBV20-1 with TRBJ1-1, with D unresolved. Looked up from germline, CDR1 is DFQATT and CDR2 is SNEGSKA (reference sequence). The CDR3 extends over 16 amino acids. V was shortened by 1 base and J by 2 bases, with 17 bases between the two germline ends. DNA for the CDR3: TGCAGTGCTAGAGGCGGTTCGGGCAGCCCTAACACTGAAGCTTTCTTT. It yields the protein CSARGGSGSPNTEAFF.

J is TRBJ2-7 and V is TRBV4-1; 9 bases align to TRBD1. The CDR3 runs 16 residues. V lost 4 bases and J lost 3; bases outside the gene matches: 10. CDR1 is MGHRA and CDR2 is YSYEKL in the germline V gene. In nucleotides, the CDR3 is TGCGCCAGCAGCCCGTCTTTTGTGACAGGGGGCTACGAGCAGTACTTC. It specifies CASSPSFVTGGYEQYF.

This clonotype occurred a few times. The gene calls are TRBV11-2 and TRBJ1-1; 7 bases match TRBD1. This CDR3 is 16 amino acids long. V trimming: 6 bases; J trimming: 0 bases; junction bases outside the gene matches: 10. CDR1 is SGHAT, CDR2 FQNNGV, per germline. This CDR3 reads CASSPRTGRMNTEAFF. For the CDR3, the DNA is TGTGCCAGCAGTCCTAGGACAGGCCGAATGAACACTGAAGCTTTCTTT.

This clonotype is a singleton in its sample. The chain recombines TRBV20-1 with TRBJ2-7; 14 positions agree with TRBD2. The CDR3 has 16 residues. Germline V CDR1 and CDR2: DFQATT, SNEGSKA (reference sequence). The junction had 6 bases not matched to a gene; V was cut back by 5 bases and J by 0 bases. CDR3 DNA sequence: TGCAGTGCTTCATCCGGGACTAGCGGGAGCTCCTACGAGCAGTACTTC. This encodes CSASSGTSGSSYEQYF.

The chain links TRBV14 to TRBJ2-7, with D unresolved. This CDR3 comprises 16 residues. V shed 0 bases and J shed 2 bases, with 14 bases lying between them. From germline, CDR1 is SGHDN and CDR2 FVKESK. In DNA form, the CDR3 reads TGTGCCAGCAGCCAAGATCCGGAGCGTAACCCCTACGAGCAGTACTTC. This gives the protein CASSQDPERNPYEQYF.

This clonotype was observed a single time. In nucleotides, the CDR3 is TGTGCCAGCAGTCCACGTTTCAGGGGCAATGAGCAGTTCTTC. Translating gives CASSPRFRGNEQFF. This chain uses TRBV27 with TRBJ2-1; D perhaps matches TRBD1 (6 bases). V was clipped by 5 bases and J by 6 bases, with 14 bases between them. Germline values: CDR1 MNHEY, CDR2 SMNVEV (reference sequence). The CDR3 runs to 14 residues.

J is TRBJ2-5 and V is TRBV10-3, with D possibly TRBD1 on 6 matching bases. The CDR3 sequence is 14 residues long. V dropped 7 bases and J dropped 11 bases, with 23 bases sitting between them. Germline CDR1 reads ENHRY; CDR2 reads SYGVKD. For the CDR3, the DNA is TGTGCCATCAAGCCAGGGGAGCGTTACAATGAGCAGTACTTC. Protein sequence: CAIKPGERYNEQYF.

With regard to this clonotype: One end of the junction does not line up with germline, which may come from a read error. The genes are TRBV25-1 and TRBJ1-6; 8 bases fit TRBD1. The CDR3 covers 15 residues. Germline V lookup: CDR1 MGHDK, CDR2 SYGVNS. This chain's CDR3 is CASSPQGARNSPPHF. CDR3 DNA sequence: TGTGCCAGCAGCCCGCAGGGGGCGCGGAATTCACCCCCCCACTTT.

J is TRBJ1-2 and V is TRBV28; TRBD1 matches 10 bases. Trimming took 6 bases from V and 7 from J; bases not matched to a gene: 5. Germline CDR1 MDHEN, CDR2 SYDVKM. The CDR3 consists of 13 residues. Here the CDR3 DNA reads TGTGCCAGCAGCCCTGACAGGGGGCCTGGCTACACCTTC. Its translation is CASSPDRGPGYTF.

The table lists this clonotype with many counts. The rearrangement uses TRBV20-1 and TRBJ2-7; no firm D call. V lost 2 bases to trimming and J lost 0 bases, with 5 bases between them. Germline V lookup: CDR1 DFQATT, CDR2 SNEGSKA (reference sequence). The CDR3 loop spans 12 amino acids. The CDR3 nucleotides read TGCAGTGCTAGACCTAGCTCCTACGAGCAGTACTTC. Its translation is CSARPSSYEQYF.

This clonotype was picked up many times. The V call is TRBV18, the J call TRBJ1-1, with TRBD1 matching over 10 bases. Germline CDR1 reads KGHSH; CDR2 reads LQKENI. The CDR3 is 15 residues long. V lost 8 bases, J lost 0 bases, and 6 bases stayed unmatched. CDR3 DNA sequence: TGTGCCAGCAGTCCGGGACAGGGGATGAACACTGAAGCTTTCTTT. Translation gives CASSPGQGMNTEAFF.

The rearrangement links TRBV29-1 to TRBJ1-1; 7 positions match TRBD1. The CDR3 runs to 14 residues. CDR1 and CDR2 (germline): SQVTM, ANQGSEA. CDR3 bases: TGCGGCGCCGGAGGACAGGCGATGAACACTGAAGCTTTCTTT. It specifies CGAGGQAMNTEAFF. The whole variable domain, remainder taken from reference TRBV29-1 and TRBJ1-1, is SAVISQKPSRDICQRGTSLTIQCQVDSQVTMMFWYRQQPGQSLTLIATANQGSEATYESGFVIDKFPISRPNLTFSTLTVSNMSPEDSSIYLCGAGGQAMNTEAFFGQGTRLTVV.

The chain joins TRBV7-2 to TRBJ2-7; possible D gene TRBD2, 7 bases. The CDR3 runs to 13 residues. CDR1 is SGHTA and CDR2 is FQGNSA in the germline V gene. V lost 7 bases to trimming and J lost 5 bases, with 15 bases between them. The CDR3 region has the DNA TGTGCCAGCAAGGGGGGGGGCGCCCACGAGCAGTACTTC. This translates into CASKGGGAHEQYF.

J is TRBJ1-6 and V is TRBV12-3 or TRBV12-4; D is possibly TRBD1 (5 bases). V was shortened by 5 bases and J by 9 bases, with 14 bases between the two germline ends. This CDR3 region has 14 residues. The chain's CDR3 is CASSPRTDSSPLHF. CDR3 bases: TGTGCCAGCAGTCCCCGGACTGACAGTTCACCCCTCCACTTT.

In this sample, this clonotype turned up a few times. J is TRBJ1-5 and V is TRBV29-1; TRBD1 might be the D (6 bases). CDR1 and CDR2 (germline): SQVTM, ANQGSEA. Trimming took 4 bases from V and 7 from J, leaving 11 bases between them. There are 12 residues in the CDR3. As DNA, the CDR3 is TGCAGCGTTGGTTGGGGGCAGCAGCCCCAGCATTTT. Amino acids: CSVGWGQQPQHF.

This clonotype has just a few counts. J is TRBJ2-3 and V is TRBV5-1; TRBD2 agrees at 11 bases. Trimming at V came to 2 bases and at J to 1 base, leaving 6 bases not matched to a gene. This CDR3 contains 17 residues. From germline, CDR1 is SGHRS and CDR2 YFSETQ. In DNA, the CDR3 is TGCGCCAGCAGCTTTGGTACTAGCGGGGGCGGCACAGATACGCAGTATTTT. Protein: CASSFGTSGGGTDTQYF.

This clonotype was observed a handful of times. The chain combines TRBV5-1 with TRBJ1-4, with 8 bases that match TRBD1. CDR3 size: 18 residues. The trim removed 1 base at V and 8 bases at J, leaving 16 bases unmatched. Germline CDR1 and CDR2: SGHRS and YFSETQ. Here the CDR3 reads CASSLTGTGLLQREKLFF. In nucleotides, the CDR3 is TGCGCCAGCAGCTTGACCGGGACAGGCCTCCTTCAAAGGGAAAAACTGTTTTTT.

The chain is built from TRBV6-5 and TRBJ2-1, with 8 nucleotides matching TRBD2. V was pared by 3 bases and J by 9 bases, with 7 bases of the junction left unmatched. The length of the CDR3 is 14 residues. The germline V gene encodes CDR1 MNHEY and CDR2 SVGAGI. CDR3 nucleotide sequence: TGTGCCAGCAGTTATACGGGAGGGGGGGGTGAGCAGTTCTTC. Translation gives CASSYTGGGGEQFF.

CDR3 sequence (DNA): TGCGCCAGCAGCTCCCGACAGGACACTGAAGCTTTCTTT. Its protein product is CASSSRQDTEAFF. The chain employs TRBV5-1 and TRBJ1-1, with D perhaps TRBD1 (6 bases). Per the germline V gene, CDR1 is SGHRS and CDR2 is YFSETQ. Trimming took 3 bases from V and 3 from J, leaving 9 bases between them. The length of the CDR3 is 13 residues.